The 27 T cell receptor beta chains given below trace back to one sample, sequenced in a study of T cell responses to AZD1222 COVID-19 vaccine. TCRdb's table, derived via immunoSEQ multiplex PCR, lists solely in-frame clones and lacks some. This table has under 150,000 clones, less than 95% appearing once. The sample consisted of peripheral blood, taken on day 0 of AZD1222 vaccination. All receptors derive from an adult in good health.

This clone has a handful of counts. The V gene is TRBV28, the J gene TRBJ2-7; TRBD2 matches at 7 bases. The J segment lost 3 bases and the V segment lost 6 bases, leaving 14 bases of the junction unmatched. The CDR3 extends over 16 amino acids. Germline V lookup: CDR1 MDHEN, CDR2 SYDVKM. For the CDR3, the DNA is TGTGCCAGCAGCTCGGCGGGAGCCAACACCCGCTACGAGCAGTACTTC. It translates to CASSSAGANTRYEQYF.

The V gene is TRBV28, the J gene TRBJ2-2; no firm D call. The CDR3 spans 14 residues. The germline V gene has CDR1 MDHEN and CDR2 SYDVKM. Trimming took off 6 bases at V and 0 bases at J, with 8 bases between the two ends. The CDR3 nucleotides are TGTGCCAGCAGCCGTAGGACGAACACCGGGGAGCTGTTTTTT. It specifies CASSRRTNTGELFF.

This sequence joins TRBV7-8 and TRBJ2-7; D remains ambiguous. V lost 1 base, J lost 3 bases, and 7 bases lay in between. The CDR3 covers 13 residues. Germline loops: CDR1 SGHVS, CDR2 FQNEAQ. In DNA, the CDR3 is TGTGCCAGCAGCTTAGTGGACGACTACGAGCAGTACTTC. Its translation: CASSLVDDYEQYF.

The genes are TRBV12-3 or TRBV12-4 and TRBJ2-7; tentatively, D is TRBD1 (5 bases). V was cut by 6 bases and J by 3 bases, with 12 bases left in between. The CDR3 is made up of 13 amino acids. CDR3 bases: TGTGCCAGCAGCCGCGGACAAGGCTACGAGCAGTACTTC. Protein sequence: CASSRGQGYEQYF.

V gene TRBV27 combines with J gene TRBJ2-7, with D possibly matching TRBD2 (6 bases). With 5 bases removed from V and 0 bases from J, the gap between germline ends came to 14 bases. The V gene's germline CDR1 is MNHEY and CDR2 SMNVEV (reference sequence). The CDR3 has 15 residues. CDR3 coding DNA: TGTGCCAGCAGTCCGGGACTCCAACTCTCCTACGAGCAGTACTTC. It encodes CASSPGLQLSYEQYF.

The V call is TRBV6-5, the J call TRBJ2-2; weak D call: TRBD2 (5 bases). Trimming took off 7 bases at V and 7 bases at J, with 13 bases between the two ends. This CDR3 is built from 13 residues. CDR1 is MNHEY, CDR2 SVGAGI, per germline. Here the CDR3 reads CASNDEGDGELFF. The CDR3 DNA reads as TGTGCCAGCAACGATGAGGGTGACGGGGAGCTGTTTTTT.

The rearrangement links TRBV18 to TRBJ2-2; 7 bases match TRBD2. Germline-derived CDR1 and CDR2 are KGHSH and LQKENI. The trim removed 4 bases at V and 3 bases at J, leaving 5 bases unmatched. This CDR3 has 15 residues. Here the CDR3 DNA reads TGTGCCAGCTCACAGGGAGGGCTTGACACCGGGGAGCTGTTTTTT. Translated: CASSQGGLDTGELFF.

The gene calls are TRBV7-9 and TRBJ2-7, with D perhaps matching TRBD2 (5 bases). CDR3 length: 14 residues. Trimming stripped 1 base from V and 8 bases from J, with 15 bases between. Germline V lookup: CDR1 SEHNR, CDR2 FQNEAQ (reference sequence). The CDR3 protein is CASSLEQTGGKQYF. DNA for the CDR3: TGTGCCAGCAGCTTAGAGCAGACCGGAGGAAAGCAGTACTTC.

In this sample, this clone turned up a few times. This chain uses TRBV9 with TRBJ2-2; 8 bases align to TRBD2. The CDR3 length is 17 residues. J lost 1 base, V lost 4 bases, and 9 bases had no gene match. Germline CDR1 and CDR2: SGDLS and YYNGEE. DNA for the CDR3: TGTGCCAGCAGCAGGGGGGGAACTAGCGGGAACACCGGGGAGCTGTTTTTT. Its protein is CASSRGGTSGNTGELFF.

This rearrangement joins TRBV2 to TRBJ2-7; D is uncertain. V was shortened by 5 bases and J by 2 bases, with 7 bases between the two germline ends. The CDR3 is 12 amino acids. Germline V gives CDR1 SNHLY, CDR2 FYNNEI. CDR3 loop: CASSPNPYEQYF. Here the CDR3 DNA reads TGTGCCAGCAGTCCGAACCCCTACGAGCAGTACTTC.

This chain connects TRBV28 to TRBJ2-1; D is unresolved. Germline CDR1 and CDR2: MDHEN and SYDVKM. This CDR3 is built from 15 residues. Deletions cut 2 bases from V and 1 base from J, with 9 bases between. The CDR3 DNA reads TGTGCCAGCAGTTTAGGTGGTCTGTCCTACAATGAGCAGTTCTTC. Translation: CASSLGGLSYNEQFF.

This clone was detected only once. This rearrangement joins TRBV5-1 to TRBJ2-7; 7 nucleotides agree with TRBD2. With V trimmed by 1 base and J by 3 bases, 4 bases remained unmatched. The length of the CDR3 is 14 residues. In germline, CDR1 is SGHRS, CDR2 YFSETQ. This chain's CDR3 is CASSLRGGSYEQYF. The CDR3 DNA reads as TGCGCCAGCAGCTTGAGGGGCGGGAGCTACGAGCAGTACTTC.

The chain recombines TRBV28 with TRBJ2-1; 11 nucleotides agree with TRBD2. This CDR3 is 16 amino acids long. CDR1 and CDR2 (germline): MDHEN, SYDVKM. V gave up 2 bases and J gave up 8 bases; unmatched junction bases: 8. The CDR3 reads CASSLNIAGGPHEQFF. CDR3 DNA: TGTGCCAGCAGTTTAAACATAGCGGGAGGGCCCCATGAGCAGTTCTTC.

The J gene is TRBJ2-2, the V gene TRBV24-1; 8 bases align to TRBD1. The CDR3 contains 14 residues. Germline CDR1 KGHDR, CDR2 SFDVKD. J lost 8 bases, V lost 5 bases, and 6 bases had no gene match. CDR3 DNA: TGTGCCACCAGTGCATACAGGGGGATGGGGGAGCTGTTTTTT. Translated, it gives CATSAYRGMGELFF.

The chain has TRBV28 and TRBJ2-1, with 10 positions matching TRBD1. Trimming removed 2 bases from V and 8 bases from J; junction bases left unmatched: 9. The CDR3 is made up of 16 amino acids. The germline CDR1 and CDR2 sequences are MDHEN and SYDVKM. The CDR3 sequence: CASSLGPGQGSDEQFF. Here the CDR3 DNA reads TGTGCCAGCAGTTTAGGCCCGGGACAGGGGTCCGATGAGCAGTTCTTC. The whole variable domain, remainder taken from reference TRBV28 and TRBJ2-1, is DVKVTQSSRYLVKRTGEKVFLECVQDMDHENMFWYRQDPGLGLRLIYFSYDVKMKEKGDIPEGYSVSREKKERFSLILESASTNQTSMYLCASSLGPGQGSDEQFFGPGTRLTVL.

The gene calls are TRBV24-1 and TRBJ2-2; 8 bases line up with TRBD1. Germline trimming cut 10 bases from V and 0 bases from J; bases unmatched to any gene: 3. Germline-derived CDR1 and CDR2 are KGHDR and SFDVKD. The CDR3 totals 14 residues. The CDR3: CATRDRTNTGELFF. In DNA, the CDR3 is TGTGCCACTCGGGACAGGACGAACACCGGGGAGCTGTTTTTT.

CDR3 coding DNA: TGTGCCAGCAAAGATCTGGGACGCTACGAGCAGTACTTC. Protein product: CASKDLGRYEQYF. The V gene is TRBV27, the J gene TRBJ2-7; perhaps D is TRBD1 or TRBD2 (5 bases each). V was cut by 7 bases and J by 3 bases, with 13 bases left in between. This CDR3 has 13 residues. Germline values: CDR1 MNHEY, CDR2 SMNVEV (reference sequence).

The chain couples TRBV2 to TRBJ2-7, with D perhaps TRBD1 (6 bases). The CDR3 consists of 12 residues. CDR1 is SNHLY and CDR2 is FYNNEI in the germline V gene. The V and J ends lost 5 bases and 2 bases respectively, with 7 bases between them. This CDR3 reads CASSWTAYEQYF. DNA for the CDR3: TGTGCCAGCAGTTGGACAGCCTACGAGCAGTACTTC.

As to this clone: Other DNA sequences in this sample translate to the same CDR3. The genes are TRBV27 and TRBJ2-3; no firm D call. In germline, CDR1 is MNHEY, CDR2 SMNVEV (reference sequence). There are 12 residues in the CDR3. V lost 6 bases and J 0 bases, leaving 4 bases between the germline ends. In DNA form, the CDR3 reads TGTGCCAGCAGAACCAGCACAGATACGCAGTATTTT. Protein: CASRTSTDTQYF.

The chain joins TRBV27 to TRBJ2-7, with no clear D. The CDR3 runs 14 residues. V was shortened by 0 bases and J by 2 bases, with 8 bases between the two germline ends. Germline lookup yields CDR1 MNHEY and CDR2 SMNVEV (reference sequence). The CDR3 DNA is TGTGCCAGCAGTTTATCGACTTCTACCTACGAGCAGTACTTC. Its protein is CASSLSTSTYEQYF.

CDR3 protein: CATRAGPQDTQYF. The CDR3 DNA reads TGTGCCACCAGGGCCGGGCCTCAAGATACGCAGTATTTT. The J gene is TRBJ2-3, the V gene TRBV15, with D uncertain. CDR3 length: 13 residues. CDR1 LNHNV and CDR2 YYDKDF come from the germline V gene (reference sequence). V was clipped by 6 bases and J by 5 bases, with 12 bases between them.

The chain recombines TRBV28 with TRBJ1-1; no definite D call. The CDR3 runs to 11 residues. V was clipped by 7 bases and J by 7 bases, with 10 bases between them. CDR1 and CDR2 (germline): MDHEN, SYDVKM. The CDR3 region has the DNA TGTGCCAGCACGAGTGCATATGAAGCTTTCTTT. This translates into CASTSAYEAFF.

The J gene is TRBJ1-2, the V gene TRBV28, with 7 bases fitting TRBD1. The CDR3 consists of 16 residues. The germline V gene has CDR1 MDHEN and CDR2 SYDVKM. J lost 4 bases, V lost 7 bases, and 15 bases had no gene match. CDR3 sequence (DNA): TGTGCCAGCATCCAGGACAGGTTCCTAGGAGGCTATGGCTACACCTTC. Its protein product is CASIQDRFLGGYGYTF.

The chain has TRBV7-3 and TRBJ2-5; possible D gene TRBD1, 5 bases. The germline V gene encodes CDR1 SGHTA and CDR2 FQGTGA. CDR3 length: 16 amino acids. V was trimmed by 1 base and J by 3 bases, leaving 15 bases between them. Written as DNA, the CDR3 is TGTGCCAGCAGCTTAAGGGGCCCCTCCGCGGAAGAGACCCAGTACTTC. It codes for CASSLRGPSAEETQYF.

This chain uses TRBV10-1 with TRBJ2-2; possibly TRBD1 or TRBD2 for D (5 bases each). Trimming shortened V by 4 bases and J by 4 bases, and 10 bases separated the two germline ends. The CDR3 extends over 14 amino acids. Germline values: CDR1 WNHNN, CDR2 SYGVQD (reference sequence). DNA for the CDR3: TGCGCCAGCAGTGCTGGGGGATCCACCGGGGAGCTGTTTTTT. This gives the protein CASSAGGSTGELFF.

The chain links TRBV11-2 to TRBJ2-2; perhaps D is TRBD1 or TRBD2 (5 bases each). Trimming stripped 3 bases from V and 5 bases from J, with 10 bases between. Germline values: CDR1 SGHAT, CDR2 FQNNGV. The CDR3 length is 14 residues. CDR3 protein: CASSFGARTGELFF. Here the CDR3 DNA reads TGTGCCAGCAGCTTCGGGGCGCGAACCGGGGAGCTGTTTTTT.

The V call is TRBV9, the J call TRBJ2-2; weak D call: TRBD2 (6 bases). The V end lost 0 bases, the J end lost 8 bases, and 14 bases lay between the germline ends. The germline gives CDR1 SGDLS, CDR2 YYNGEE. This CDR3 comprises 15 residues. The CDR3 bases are TGTGCCAGCAGCGTAGATAGCGGCCCGTGGGGGGAGCTGTTTTTT. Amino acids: CASSVDSGPWGELFF. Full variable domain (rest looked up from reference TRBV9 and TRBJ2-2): DSGVTQTPKHLITATGQRVTLRCSPRSGDLSVYWYQQSLDQGLQFLIQYYNGEERAKGNILERFSAQQFPDLHSELNLSSLELGDSALYFCASSVDSGPWGELFFGEGSRLTVL.